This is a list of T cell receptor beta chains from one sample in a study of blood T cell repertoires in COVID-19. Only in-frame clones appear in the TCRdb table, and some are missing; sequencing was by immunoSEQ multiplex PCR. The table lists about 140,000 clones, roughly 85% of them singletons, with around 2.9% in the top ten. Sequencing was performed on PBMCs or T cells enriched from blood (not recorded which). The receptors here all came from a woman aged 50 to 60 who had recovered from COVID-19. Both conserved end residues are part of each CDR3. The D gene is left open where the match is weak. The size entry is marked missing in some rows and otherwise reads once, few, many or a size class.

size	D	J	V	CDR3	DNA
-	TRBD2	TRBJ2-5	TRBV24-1	CATSDLGLAGQETQYF	TGTGCCACCAGTGACTTGGGATTAGCGGGCCAAGAGACCCAGTACTTC
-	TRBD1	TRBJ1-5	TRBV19	CASSSMTGYGQPQHF	TGTGCCAGTAGTTCGATGACAGGGTATGGTCAGCCCCAGCATTTT
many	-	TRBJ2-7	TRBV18	CASSPNSRTYEQYF	TGTGCCAGCTCACCCAACAGTCGCACCTACGAGCAGTACTTC
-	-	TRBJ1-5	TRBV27	CASSLLQDLYSNQPQHF	TGTGCCAGCAGTTTATTACAGGACCTCTATAGCAATCAGCCCCAGCATTTT
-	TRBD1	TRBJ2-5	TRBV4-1	CASSPDVRDRAGETQYF	TGCGCCAGCAGCCCCGATGTCCGGGACAGGGCTGGTGAGACCCAGTACTTC
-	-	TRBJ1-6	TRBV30	CAWSPTPAALHF	TGTGCCTGGAGTCCTACCCCAGCGGCCCTCCACTTT
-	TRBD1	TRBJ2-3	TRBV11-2	CASSSQTGLSDTQYF	TGTGCCAGCAGCTCCCAGACAGGGTTGTCAGATACGCAGTATTTT
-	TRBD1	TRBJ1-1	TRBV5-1	CASSWRGGPTEAFF	TGCGCCAGCAGCTGGAGAGGGGGCCCCACTGAAGCTTTCTTT
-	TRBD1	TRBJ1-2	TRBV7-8	CASSRDRGTGYTF	TGTGCCAGCAGCCGAGACAGGGGTACTGGCTACACCTTC
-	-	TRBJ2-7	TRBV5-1	CASSPGELYERYF	TGCGCCAGCAGCCCCGGAGAGCTATACGAGCGGTACTTC
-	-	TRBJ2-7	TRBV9	CASSPQGGEEGQYF	TGTGCCAGCAGCCCCCAGGGGGGTGAGGAAGGGCAGTACTTC
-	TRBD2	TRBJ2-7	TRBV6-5	CASRGDGGAGEQYF	TGTGCCAGCCGGGGTGACGGGGGGGCGGGCGAGCAGTACTTC
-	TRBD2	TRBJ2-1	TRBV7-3	CASSPTSGRELYEQFF	TGTGCCAGCAGCCCTACTAGCGGGAGGGAGTTGTATGAGCAGTTCTTC
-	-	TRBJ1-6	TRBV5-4	CASSSGNRVSDSPLHF	TGTGCCAGCAGCTCAGGCAACAGGGTTAGTGATTCACCCCTCCACTTT
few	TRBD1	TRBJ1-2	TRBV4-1	CASSQTRQGAGYGYTF	TGCGCCAGCAGCCAAACGCGACAGGGGGCGGGCTATGGCTACACCTTC
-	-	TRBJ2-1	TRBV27	CASSLGANEQFF	TGTGCCAGCAGTTTGGGGGCCAATGAGCAGTTCTTC
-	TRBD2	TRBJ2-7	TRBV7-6	CASSLAGLAGPSVYEQYF	TGTGCCAGCAGCTTAGCCGGACTAGCGGGACCATCGGTCTACGAGCAGTACTTC
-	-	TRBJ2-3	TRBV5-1	CASSPGIGARPDTQYF	TGCGCCAGCAGTCCCGGGATCGGCGCTCGCCCAGATACGCAGTATTTT
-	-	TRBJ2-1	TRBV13	CASSQLWASYNEQFF	TGTGCCAGCAGTCAACTCTGGGCCTCCTACAATGAGCAGTTCTTC
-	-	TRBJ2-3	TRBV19	CASSTGLGDTQYF	TGTGCCAGTAGTACGGGATTGGGGGATACGCAGTATTTT
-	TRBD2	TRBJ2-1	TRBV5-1	CASSWVGGGNEQFF	TGCGCCAGCAGCTGGGTGGGGGGGGGCAATGAGCAGTTCTTC
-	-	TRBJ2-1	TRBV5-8	CASSLVRAGEQFF	TGTGCCAGCAGCTTAGTACGGGCGGGTGAGCAGTTCTTC
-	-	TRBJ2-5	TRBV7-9	CASSLLTGQETQYF	TGTGCCAGCAGCTTATTGACAGGCCAAGAGACCCAGTACTTC
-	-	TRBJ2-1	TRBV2	CASSLSGSYNEQFF	TGTGCCAGCAGTTTGAGCGGATCCTACAATGAGCAGTTCTTC
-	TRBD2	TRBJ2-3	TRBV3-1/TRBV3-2	CASSQSRRGDPDTQYF	TGTGCCAGCAGCCAATCACGGCGGGGGGACCCAGATACGCAGTATTTT
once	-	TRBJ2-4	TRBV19	CASTAQSNIQYF	TGTGCCAGTACCGCCCAGTCGAACATTCAGTACTTC
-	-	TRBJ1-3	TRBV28	CASRDGGSSGNTIYF	TGTGCCAGCAGGGACGGGGGAAGCTCTGGAAACACCATATATTTT
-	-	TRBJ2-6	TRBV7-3	CASSLTSTPSGANVLTF	TGTGCCAGCAGCTTAACTAGCACCCCCTCTGGGGCCAACGTCCTGACTTTC
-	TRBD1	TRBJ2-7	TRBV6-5	CASSRDRDKSYEQYF	TGTGCCAGCAGTCGCGACAGGGACAAATCCTACGAGCAGTACTTC
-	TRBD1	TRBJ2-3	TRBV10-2	CASSPRRPGTGMDTQYF	TGCGCCAGCAGCCCCCGCCGGCCCGGGACAGGGATGGATACGCAGTATTTT
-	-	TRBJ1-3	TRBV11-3	CASGEYSGNTIYF	TGTGCCAGCGGGGAGTACTCTGGAAACACCATATATTTT
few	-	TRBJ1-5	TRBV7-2	CASSLVGGTSNQPQHF	TGTGCCAGCAGCTTAGTGGGGGGGACTAGCAATCAGCCCCAGCATTTT
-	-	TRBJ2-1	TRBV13	CASSSREGDEQFF	TGTGCCAGCAGCTCGAGGGAAGGAGATGAGCAGTTCTTC
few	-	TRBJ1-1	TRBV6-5	CASSSLTGTEAFF	TGTGCCAGCAGTTCCTTAACAGGCACTGAAGCTTTCTTT
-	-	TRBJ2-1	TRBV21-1	CASSTKDLGLAGGTYNEQFF	TGTGCCAGCAGCACAAAAGACCTCGGACTAGCGGGAGGCACATACAATGAGCAGTTCTTC
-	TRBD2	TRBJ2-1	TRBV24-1	CATSDSLGTSGTNEQFF	TGTGCCACCAGCGATTCCCTTGGGACTAGCGGGACGAATGAGCAGTTCTTC
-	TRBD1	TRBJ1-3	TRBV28	CASSPNRQGRNTIYF	TGTGCCAGCAGTCCGAATCGACAGGGCCGAAACACCATATATTTT
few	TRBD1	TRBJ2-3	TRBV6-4	CASSISGQGNPDTQYF	TGTGCCAGCAGTATTTCGGGACAGGGGAACCCAGATACGCAGTATTTT
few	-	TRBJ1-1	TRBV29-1	CSVELGNWNTEAFF	TGCAGCGTTGAGTTGGGCAATTGGAACACTGAAGCTTTCTTT
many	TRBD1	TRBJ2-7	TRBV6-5	CASSQRTGGTYEQYF	TGTGCCAGCAGTCAGCGGACAGGGGGGACCTACGAGCAGTACTTC
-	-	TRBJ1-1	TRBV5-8	CASSFAVGQMNTEAFF	TGTGCCAGCAGCTTTGCGGTCGGACAAATGAACACTGAAGCTTTCTTT
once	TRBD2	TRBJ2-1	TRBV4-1	CASSGDYSYNEQFF	TGCGCCAGCAGCGGGGACTACTCTTACAATGAGCAGTTCTTC
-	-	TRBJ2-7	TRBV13	CASSFRTRRGYEQYF	TGTGCCAGCAGCTTCCGGACCCGTCGGGGCTACGAGCAGTACTTC
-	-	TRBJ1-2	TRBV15	CATSRDRVPPADGYTF	TGTGCCACCAGCAGAGATCGGGTCCCCCCGGCAGATGGCTACACCTTC
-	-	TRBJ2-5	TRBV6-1	CASSEVKGYQETQYF	TGTGCCAGCAGTGAAGTCAAGGGGTACCAAGAGACCCAGTACTTC
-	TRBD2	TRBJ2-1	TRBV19	CASSSSSSGDNEQFF	TGTGCCAGTAGTAGTTCTTCTAGCGGCGACAATGAGCAGTTCTTC